This T cell receptor beta chain derives from a study of early T cells in non-severe SARS-CoV-2 infection. Study-level background: Bulk RNA taken from unsorted whole blood was sequenced, leaving chains unpaired.

Study-level results: Sequences matched to VDJdb favored anti-spike CD8 responses, while private and CD4 specificities were missed.

Researchers attached unique molecular identifiers to individual cDNA molecules. Using its own MiXCR run on the 5' RACE reads, TCRdb lists one record per CDR3 protein. Among roughly 100,000 distinct CDR3 sequences listed, under 15% were seen once. As concerns this clonotype: Its specificity is unknown.

Material: whole blood. The TCR was taken from an adult who was a healthcare worker with PCR-confirmed SARS-CoV-2 infection or an uninfected control (not recorded which).

Here the CDR3 reads CASSGTGSQPQHF. CDR3 nucleotide sequence: TGTGCCAGCAGCGGGACAGGGAGTCAGCCCCAGCATTTT. The chain recombines TRBV6-2 or TRBV6-3 with TRBJ1-5, with 9 nucleotides matching TRBD1. After removal of 6 bases from V and 6 bases from J, the junction contained 3 bases not matched to a gene. Germline V CDR1 and CDR2: MNHEY, SVGEGT. CDR3 size: 13 residues.